One and the same sample provided the 18 T cell receptor beta chains below, sequenced in a study of T cells expressing NK-cell markers. TCRdb reanalyzed the 5' RACE reads, giving one entry per CDR3 protein sequence and no DNA. The sample holds 200,000 to 300,000 distinct CDR3 sequences. The sample comprised blood T cells: a sorted CD56 or NKG2C T cell subset, CD4+ or CD8+ T cells, or bulk PBMC T cells (not recorded which). These receptors were collected from a woman between 18 and 75 years old in good health.

V and J are TRBV20-1 and TRBJ2-7; TCRdb gives TRBD2 as the D gene, but with no DNA this cannot be confirmed. This CDR3 is 14 amino acids long. The germline CDR1 and CDR2 sequences are DFQATT and SNEGSKA (reference sequence). The CDR3 sequence: CSARYPQNLYEQYF.

The chain employs TRBV3-1 and TRBJ1-6. The CDR3 loop spans 15 amino acids. CDR1 and CDR2 from the germline V gene are LGHDT and YNNKEL (reference sequence). The CDR3 sequence: CASSGTQMGNSPLHF.

CDR3 region: CASSLEPLAGTSSTDTQYF. The rearrangement joins TRBV7-8 to TRBJ2-3; checking the TCRdb D call of TRBD2 is not possible without DNA. Germline V gene sequence: CDR1 SGHVS, CDR2 FQNEAQ. The CDR3 runs to 19 residues.

The J gene is TRBJ2-7, the V gene TRBV20-1; TCRdb's D call, TRBD1, is unchecked because there is no DNA. This CDR3 is 13 amino acids long. The germline CDR1 and CDR2 sequences are DFQATT and SNEGSKA (reference sequence). The CDR3 spells CSASRDIYHEQYF.

V and J are TRBV28 and TRBJ2-5. The V gene's germline CDR1 is MDHEN and CDR2 SYDVKM. This CDR3 has 12 residues. The CDR3 sequence is CASSGQRETQYF.

The J gene is TRBJ2-1, the V gene TRBV27; TCRdb's D gene call, TRBD2, goes unchecked for lack of DNA. Per the germline V gene, CDR1 is MNHEY and CDR2 is SMNVEV (reference sequence). This CDR3 comprises 16 residues. Here the CDR3 reads CASRSWTSETYNEQFF.

The rearrangement links TRBV12-3 or TRBV12-4 to TRBJ2-3; as DNA is missing, the TRBD2 call by TCRdb cannot be tested. CDR3 length equals 18 residues. This CDR3 reads CASSLGLAGGFTTDTQYF.

This chain connects TRBV20-1 to TRBJ2-3; TCRdb indicates TRBD2, and absent DNA this call remains unverified. The CDR3 contains 15 residues. The germline gives CDR1 DFQATT, CDR2 SNEGSKA (reference sequence). The chain's CDR3 is CSASALAGGPDTQYF.

The V call is TRBV18, the J call TRBJ1-1; TCRdb names TRBD1, which stays unverified in the absence of DNA. This CDR3 is 13 amino acids long. Germline V gene lookup returns CDR1 KGHSH and CDR2 LQKENI. CDR3: CASSPQGFTEAFF.

The chain recombines TRBV11-2 with TRBJ1-4; TCRdb picks TRBD1, but there is no DNA to check that call. Germline CDR1 SGHAT, CDR2 FQNNGV. The CDR3 is 16 amino acids. The CDR3 loop is CASSSLGGQGNEKLFF.

The V call is TRBV18, the J call TRBJ2-3; the D call of TRBD1 rests on TCRdb alone, since no DNA is present to check it. Germline CDR1 KGHSH, CDR2 LQKENI. CDR3 size: 14 residues. CDR3 amino acids: CASSLLEGADTQYF. Drawing the rest from reference TRBV18 and TRBJ2-3, the complete variable domain is NAGVMQNPRHLVRRRGQEARLRCSPMKGHSHVYWYRQLPEEGLKFMVYLQKENIIDESGMPKERFSAEFPKEGPSILRIQQVVRGDSAAYFCASSLLEGADTQYFGPGTRLTVL.

The chain links TRBV28 to TRBJ2-7; there is no DNA to check the TCRdb D call of TRBD1. Germline V gene data show CDR1 as MDHEN and CDR2 as SYDVKM. This CDR3 region has 15 residues. The CDR3 protein is CASSSPGGSVGEQYF.

The chain joins TRBV19 to TRBJ2-7. The CDR3 contains 14 residues. Germline V lookup: CDR1 LNHDA, CDR2 SQIVND (reference sequence). This CDR3 is CASSYSTASYEQYF.

The chain has TRBV9 and TRBJ1-5; TCRdb proposes TRBD1, but this gene call is untestable without DNA. The CDR3 has 15 amino acids. CDR1 is SGDLS, CDR2 YYNGEE, per germline. Here the CDR3 reads CASSPRGDSNQPQHF.

This chain connects TRBV7-2 to TRBJ2-7; absent DNA, TCRdb's TRBD2 call cannot be checked. The CDR3 runs 13 residues. The V gene's germline CDR1 is SGHTA and CDR2 FQGNSA. CDR3 protein: CASKAGLDYEQYF. The whole variable domain, remainder taken from reference TRBV7-2 and TRBJ2-7, is GAGVSQSPSNKVTEKGKDVELRCDPISGHTALYWYRQSLGQGLEFLIYFQGNSAPDKSGLPSDRFSAERTGGSVSTLTIQRTQQEDSAVYLCASKAGLDYEQYFGPGTRLTVT.

This chain uses TRBV29-1 with TRBJ2-7; TCRdb designates TRBD2, a call that cannot be tested without DNA. Germline CDR1 is SQVTM and CDR2 is ANQGSEA. There are 14 residues in the CDR3. The chain's CDR3 is CSVVGDFGPYEQYF.

The chain recombines TRBV6-1 with TRBJ2-3; TCRdb calls TRBD1, which cannot be checked without DNA. This CDR3 spans 14 amino acids. The germline gives CDR1 MNHNS, CDR2 SASEGT. The CDR3 spells CASSPREAGDTQYF.

V is TRBV20-1 and J is TRBJ2-3; TCRdb indicates TRBD2, and absent DNA this call remains unverified. CDR1 and CDR2 (germline): DFQATT, SNEGSKA (reference sequence). This CDR3 has 14 residues. The CDR3 spells CSASVGGGADTQYF.